The 13 T cell receptor beta chains below all came from one sample that was sequenced in a study of Graves' ophthalmopathy and Graves' hyperthyroidism. Amplification of TCR beta CDR3 regions used RNA transcripts. HTBI-primed RT-PCR formed the first round, and a multiplex PCR formed the second. TCRdb reanalysed the multiplex PCR reads using MiXCR and keeps one entry per CDR3 protein. The sample has around 1,000,000 distinct CDR3 sequences, about two fifths seen once. Input material: peripheral blood or thyroid tissue (not recorded which). The receptors shown here come from an adult man with Graves' hyperthyroidism.

There are many counts of this clonotype. The rearrangement joins TRBV7-2 to TRBJ2-5; D may be TRBD1 (5 bases). The CDR3 is made up of 12 amino acids. Per germline, CDR1 SGHTA and CDR2 FQGNSA. Between the trimmed V and J ends, which lost 5 bases and 4 bases, there was a span of 8 bases. The CDR3 DNA reads as TGTGCCAGCAGCAATGGGGCAGAGACCCAGTACTTC. It yields the protein CASSNGAETQYF. Together with reference TRBV7-2 and TRBJ2-5, the CDR3 gives the full variable domain: GAGVSQSPSNKVTEKGKDVELRCDPISGHTALYWYRQSLGQGLEFLIYFQGNSAPDKSGLPSDRFSAERTGGSVSTLTIQRTQQEDSAVYLCASSNGAETQYFGPGTRLLVL.

The chain recombines TRBV12-3 or TRBV12-4 with TRBJ2-5; TRBD1 aligns across 10 bases. This CDR3 spans 15 amino acids. V shed 6 bases and J 7 bases; nucleotides not matched to a gene: 11. CDR3 DNA sequence: TGTGCCAGCAGCCCGGGACAGGGGTTTATCGGGACCCAGTACTTC. This encodes CASSPGQGFIGTQYF.

The CDR3 coding sequence is TGTGCCAGCAGCTCACCGGGACAGGGACGGGAAAAACTGTTTTTT. The encoded protein is CASSSPGQGREKLFF. The chain has TRBV5-6 and TRBJ1-4, with 9 positions matching TRBD1. The CDR3 spans 15 residues. J gave up 8 bases and V 3 bases, and 8 bases lay outside the gene matches. In germline, CDR1 is SGHDT, CDR2 YYEEEE.

The chain links TRBV7-2 to TRBJ2-5, with D perhaps matching TRBD1 (5 bases). Per the germline V gene, CDR1 is SGHTA and CDR2 is FQGNSA. Trimming removed 1 base at V and 3 bases at J, with 9 bases between. There are 14 residues in the CDR3. The CDR3 spells CASSLVQVEETQYF. The CDR3 DNA is TGTGCCAGCAGCTTAGTACAGGTGGAAGAGACCCAGTACTTC.

The gene calls are TRBV4-1 and TRBJ2-3, with D unresolved. The V and J ends lost 1 base and 9 bases respectively, with 11 bases between them. Germline CDR1 is MGHRA and CDR2 is YSYEKL. The CDR3 extends over 13 amino acids. The CDR3 reads CASSQVSLGTQYF. The CDR3 nucleotides read TGCGCCAGCAGCCAAGTATCCCTAGGGACGCAGTATTTT.

This clonotype has ten or more counts. The chain uses TRBV2 and TRBJ1-4; D might be TRBD1 (6 bases). Germline loops: CDR1 SNHLY, CDR2 FYNNEI. The length of the CDR3 is 14 residues. V dropped 6 bases and J dropped 4 bases, with 12 bases sitting between them. The CDR3 sequence is CASRKDSSNEKLFF. DNA for the CDR3: TGTGCCAGCAGGAAGGACAGTAGTAATGAAAAACTGTTTTTT.

The chain employs TRBV6-5 and TRBJ1-5; maybe TRBD1 (5 bases). The CDR3 sequence is 15 residues long. Germline V gene data show CDR1 as MNHEY and CDR2 as SVGAGI. V lost 2 bases, J lost 2 bases, and 10 bases lay in between. The CDR3: CASSYIGGGNQPQHF. CDR3 DNA sequence: TGTGCCAGCAGTTACATAGGAGGGGGCAATCAGCCCCAGCATTTT.

The V and J genes are TRBV2 and TRBJ2-7, with D possibly matching TRBD2 (5 bases). CDR3 length equals 14 residues. The germline CDR1 and CDR2 sequences are SNHLY and FYNNEI. Trimming cost V 10 bases and J 3 bases, with 19 bases left between them. The CDR3 DNA reads TGTGCCACCCAAGAGGGCCCCGAGGGCTACGAGCAGTACTTC. It yields the protein CATQEGPEGYEQYF.

This clonotype was found many times. This sequence joins TRBV19 and TRBJ1-6, with a tentative D call TRBD1 (6 bases). The CDR3 has 15 amino acids. Germline CDR1 reads LNHDA; CDR2 reads SQIVND (reference sequence). The V end was cut by 7 bases, the J end by 1 base, with 11 bases between. In DNA form, the CDR3 reads TGTGCCAGTACCTTGGACAGATCCTATAATTCACCCCTCCACTTT. This gives the protein CASTLDRSYNSPLHF.

This clonotype came up many times. This rearrangement joins TRBV25-1 to TRBJ2-6; TRBD1 matches at 7 bases. V dropped 5 bases and J dropped 0; count of bases not matched to a gene: 7. Per germline, CDR1 MGHDK and CDR2 SYGVNS. The CDR3 length is 17 residues. Here the CDR3 DNA reads TGTGCCAGCAGTACACCGGGACAGCCCTCTGGGGCCAACGTCCTGACTTTC. Amino acid sequence: CASSTPGQPSGANVLTF.

Many counts were recorded for this clonotype. CDR3 DNA sequence: TGTGCCACCAGCAGAATTAGGGGACCCCAAGGAGAAGGCTACACCTTC. Protein sequence: CATSRIRGPQGEGYTF. The chain recombines TRBV15 with TRBJ1-2, with D perhaps TRBD1 (5 bases). Deletions cut 2 bases from V and 8 bases from J, with 21 bases between. The CDR3 has 16 amino acids. CDR1 is LNHNV and CDR2 is YYDKDF in the germline V gene (reference sequence).

The chain links TRBV10-3 to TRBJ1-1; tentative D call: TRBD1 (5 bases). CDR3 length equals 15 residues. CDR1 is ENHRY and CDR2 is SYGVKD in the germline V gene. Trimming removed 3 bases from V and 5 bases from J, with 16 bases in between. Here the CDR3 DNA reads TGTGCCATCAGTGATTTGATGGCAGGGCGGACTGAAGCTTTCTTT. Protein product: CAISDLMAGRTEAFF.

V and J are TRBV5-1 and TRBJ1-2, with 7 bases matching TRBD1. The CDR3 consists of 17 residues. Germline assignment: CDR1 SGHRS and CDR2 YFSETQ. Trimming at V came to 4 bases and at J to 0 bases, leaving 12 bases not matched to a gene. The CDR3 sequence is CASSVGQEILPNYGYTF. CDR3 coding DNA: TGCGCCAGCAGCGTTGGACAGGAAATTCTCCCTAACTATGGCTACACCTTC.